This TCR beta chain was retrieved from a study of CD8 T cells in Susac syndrome. When the RNA was reverse transcribed, random hexamers were used with an input of about 0.45 to 1 ug. TCR beta CDR3 was amplified by immunoSEQ multiplex PCR. This amplification extended across 54 Vbeta and 13 Jbeta segments. One entry per CDR3 protein, called by TCRdb with MiXCR from the immunoSEQ multiplex PCR reads. The sample includes approximately 150,000 distinct CDR3 sequences, roughly 94% of them seen just once. Each multiple sclerosis control was a treatment-naive patient with relapsing-remitting disease that was either stable or active. The CDR3 totals 13 residues. Trimming cost V 9 bases and J 7 bases, with 19 bases left between them. The germline CDR1 and CDR2 sequences are LNHNV and YYDKDF (reference sequence).

The gene calls are TRBV15 and TRBJ2-7, with D perhaps TRBD2 (6 bases). The source of this sequence is a human donor with multiple sclerosis. The sequenced sample was CD4+ T cells from PBMCs. The CDR3 spells CATGRAPEGEQYF. The CDR3 nucleotides read TGTGCCACTGGGCGGGCCCCGGAGGGGGAGCAGTACTTC.